These 15 T cell receptor beta chains share one sample of origin, sequenced in a study of T cells in Graves' hyperthyroidism and ophthalmopathy. RNA transcripts gave rise to amplified TCR beta CDR3 regions. The TCR CDR3 was amplified in a first-round RT-PCR using the HTBI primer set. TCRdb processed the multiplex PCR reads anew with MiXCR; each CDR3 protein has one entry. The data contain some 690,000 distinct CDR3 sequences, roughly 17% of them singletons. Sequencing was carried out using blood. The receptors shown here come from a man in his fifties with Graves' hyperthyroidism.

This sequence joins TRBV7-6 and TRBJ2-1; TRBD2 might be the D (5 bases). V was shortened by 3 bases and J by 2 bases, with 20 bases between the two germline ends. Per germline, CDR1 SGHVS and CDR2 FNYEAQ. The CDR3 is 18 residues long. The CDR3 loop is CASSFRDQPRVPYNEQFF. The CDR3 nucleotides read TGTGCCAGCAGCTTTAGAGACCAGCCGCGGGTTCCCTACAATGAGCAGTTCTTC.

V gene TRBV11-2 combines with J gene TRBJ1-1, with 7 bases that match TRBD1. The germline gives CDR1 SGHAT, CDR2 FQNNGV. The CDR3 has 15 residues. With V trimmed by 1 base and J by 5 bases, 7 bases remained unmatched. The CDR3 sequence: CASSLGSSGGTEAFF. The CDR3 DNA follows: TGTGCCAGCAGCTTAGGTTCGTCAGGGGGGACTGAAGCTTTCTTT.

This clonotype was seen a handful of times. This chain connects TRBV6-1 to TRBJ2-1; 10 nucleotides match TRBD2. Trimming at V came to 7 bases and at J to 6 bases, leaving 12 bases not matched to a gene. The CDR3 runs to 16 residues. Germline V gene data show CDR1 as MNHNS and CDR2 as SASEGT. CDR3 nucleotides: TGTGCCAGCATCATCACCCGGGCTAGCGGGAGCAATGAGCAGTTCTTC. This translates into CASIITRASGSNEQFF.

V is TRBV6-5 and J is TRBJ2-7; D is possibly TRBD1 (6 bases). The germline V and J ends were trimmed by 6 bases and 7 bases, with 22 bases remaining between them. Per germline, CDR1 MNHEY and CDR2 SVGAGI. CDR3 length: 15 amino acids. CDR3 in amino acids: CASSYQGTFGTEQYF. In nucleotides, the CDR3 is TGTGCCAGCAGCTATCAAGGAACCTTCGGGACAGAGCAGTACTTC.

This clonotype has ten or more counts. The V and J genes are TRBV12-3 or TRBV12-4 and TRBJ1-6, with a tentative D call TRBD1 (6 bases). V dropped 4 bases and J dropped 6 bases, with 10 bases sitting between them. This CDR3 has 14 amino acids. In DNA, the CDR3 is TGTGCCAGCAGTTGGACAGTTACTAATTCACCCCTCCACTTT. Its protein product is CASSWTVTNSPLHF.

This CDR3 is CATGTVSSYNEQFF. CDR3 DNA sequence: TGTGCCACCGGGACAGTCAGTTCCTACAATGAGCAGTTCTTC. The chain has TRBV19 and TRBJ2-1, with 7 bases matching TRBD1. The CDR3 spans 14 residues. V gave up 10 bases and J gave up 1 base; unmatched junction bases: 7. Germline V gives CDR1 LNHDA, CDR2 SQIVND (reference sequence).

In this sample, this clonotype turned up many times. The chain has TRBV5-1 and TRBJ2-7, with D perhaps matching TRBD2 (6 bases). The CDR3 extends over 14 amino acids. Germline CDR1 SGHRS, CDR2 YFSETQ. The ends were cut back, 0 bases at V and 3 bases at J, with 10 bases in the middle. The chain's CDR3 is CASSLATSHYEQYF. In DNA, the CDR3 is TGCGCCAGCAGCTTGGCCACTAGCCACTACGAGCAGTACTTC.

This clonotype has just a few counts. The chain recombines TRBV3-1 with TRBJ1-1, with D unclear. This CDR3 is 14 amino acids long. Trimming shortened V by 5 bases and J by 1 base, and 11 bases separated the two germline ends. Germline-derived CDR1 and CDR2 are LGHDT and YNNKEL (reference sequence). CDR3 protein: CASSWVDKNTEAFF. The CDR3 bases are TGTGCCAGCAGCTGGGTCGATAAGAACACTGAAGCTTTCTTT. The variable domain in full, with the rest retrieved from reference TRBV3-1 and TRBJ1-1, is DTAVSQTPKYLVTQMGNDKSIKCEQNLGHDTMYWYKQDSKKFLKIMFSYNNKELIINETVPNRFSPKSPDKAHLNLHINSLELGDSAVYFCASSWVDKNTEAFFGQGTRLTVV.

The rearrangement links TRBV20-1 to TRBJ2-7; D might be TRBD1 (6 bases). Between the trimmed V and J ends, which lost 2 bases and 5 bases, there was a span of 22 bases. Germline lookup yields CDR1 DFQATT and CDR2 SNEGSKA (reference sequence). This CDR3 is 16 amino acids long. The CDR3 region is CSARTARDILGNEQYF. CDR3 DNA: TGCAGTGCTAGAACAGCAAGGGACATCCTTGGGAACGAGCAGTACTTC.

The chain has TRBV10-3 and TRBJ1-5, with 10 bases that match TRBD1. Trimming at V came to 5 bases and at J to 7 bases, leaving 5 bases not matched to a gene. The length of the CDR3 is 14 residues. CDR1 is ENHRY, CDR2 SYGVKD, per germline. The CDR3 loop reads CAISLTGGRQPQHF. CDR3 sequence (DNA): TGTGCCATCAGTTTGACAGGGGGCAGGCAGCCCCAGCATTTT.

This clonotype was detected ten times or more. This chain connects TRBV9 to TRBJ1-2; TRBD1 aligns across 8 bases. The germline V gene encodes CDR1 SGDLS and CDR2 YYNGEE. The CDR3 has 13 residues. V gave up 4 bases and J gave up 8 bases; unmatched junction bases: 7. The CDR3 DNA follows: TGTGCCAGCAGCACCCCGGACAGGGTAGGCTACACCTTC. Residues: CASSTPDRVGYTF.

This clonotype was observed a handful of times. The V gene is TRBV4-1, the J gene TRBJ2-2; D ambiguous. Trimming stripped 4 bases from V and 6 bases from J, with 9 bases between. CDR1 and CDR2 from the germline V gene are MGHRA and YSYEKL. This CDR3 has 13 amino acids. DNA for the CDR3: TGCGCCAGCAGCCCCGGCGGCTCCGGGGAGCTGTTTTTT. Protein product: CASSPGGSGELFF.

Remarks on this clonotype: Since a much larger clone is just one base distant, this may be a read error. This chain uses TRBV2 with TRBJ2-2; tentatively, D is TRBD2 (6 bases). The germline CDR1 and CDR2 sequences are SNHLY and FYNNEI. The CDR3 totals 15 residues. V gave up 2 bases and J gave up 7 bases, with 14 bases separating them. The CDR3 loop reads CASSESSESVGELFF. DNA for the CDR3: TGTGCCAGCAGTGAATCTAGCGAGAGCGTCGGGGAGCTGTTTTTT.

A remark on this clonotype: This may be a read error: a much more frequent sequence differs by one nucleotide. The chain couples TRBV6-9 to TRBJ2-5; 8 positions match TRBD1. Germline assignment: CDR1 MNHGY and CDR2 SVAAGI. The CDR3 sequence is 17 residues long. The trim removed 3 bases at V and 3 bases at J, leaving 12 bases unmatched. The CDR3 bases are TGTGCCAGCAGTTACACGATTGGACAGGGACGGGAAGAGACCCAGTACTTC. It codes for CASSYTIGQGREETQYF.

This sequence joins TRBV6-1 and TRBJ2-3; D might be TRBD1 (5 bases). Germline lookup yields CDR1 MNHNS and CDR2 SASEGT. The CDR3 runs to 15 residues. The V gene lost 5 bases and the J gene lost 6 bases, with 18 bases spanning the gap. The CDR3 nucleotides are TGTGCCAGCAGTCACTACAGGATCAAGACGGATACGCAGTATTTT. Its translation: CASSHYRIKTDTQYF.